This T cell receptor beta chain is drawn from a study of T cell responses to AZD1222 COVID-19 vaccine (dated by TCRdb to the early 2020s). For context, the study as a whole: A total of 233 trial participants underwent TCR sequencing, of whom some 210 received two doses of AZD1222 and about 25 received two doses of the MenACWY control vaccine. Trial participants were enrolled by age into 18-55, 56-69 and 70-plus year subgroups, with about 150, 28 and 57 TCR-sequenced participants respectively.

The CDR3 regions of human TCRbeta chains were subjected to immunosequencing. The published analysis was carried out like this. Repertoire TCRs were matched against a reference library of SARS-CoV-2-specific TCRs generated with the MIRA antigen-specificity platform. Breadth was defined as the fraction of unique TCRs that were SARS-CoV-2-associated, and depth was defined as the fraction of total T cells that were SARS-CoV-2-associated. Using the MIRA data, each spike-specific TCR was assigned both to the spike region to which the TCR was reactive and to a CD4 or CD8 class. Log10-transformed breadth and depth values were compared by one-way ANOVA with Sidak's multiple comparisons tests. TCRdb provides this immuneACCESS table in a form limited to in-frame rearrangements. Some clones are lacking; in checked studies, under half of them reflect an unresolved V gene, and why the rest are absent is not known. V and J calls and clone size are given by that table; D and trimming were obtained from the DNA. The table for this sample lists roughly 80,000 clones; over 80% of them were counted only once. Roughly 4.8% of the sample goes to the ten largest clones.

This clone was observed a handful of times. No cognate antigen has been identified for it. No qualities accompany the bases; no much larger clone lies one base away. According to the study, the label for this sample's time point signals: baseline before first vaccination. The sample's treatment or condition, from its label and the paper: meningococcal conjugate vaccine given as trial control. Vaccinee samples were obtained from the UK trials COV001 and COV002, which included a single-blind randomized controlled phase 2/3 trial of AZD1222 (ChAdOx1 nCoV-19) in healthy adults. Trial participant PBMC samples were collected at day 0 and day 28 after the second dose for TCRbeta chain sequencing. The CDR3 runs 15 residues from the cysteine to the phenylalanine. Only the CDR3 region is kept as DNA, spanning 45 bases read in frame from base 1. For CDR1 and CDR2, the germline V gene lists MRHNA and SNTAGT. At the junction V is shortened by 3 bases and J by 7 bases; bases outside the gene matches: 6.

Study-wide conclusions, independent of this receptor: Reportedly, close to half of the unique spike-specific TCRs recognized epitopes lying outside the regions that are mutated in the B.1.351 and B.1.1.7 variants. Because no day 14 peak-response samples were available, the repertoires could be characterized only after the peak T cell response. The whole spike protein was spanned by vaccine-associated CD4 TCRs, and dominant responses were seen in regions 160-218 and 743-854. Conclusions about previously exposed vaccinees were limited because only a handful of AZD1222 recipients were SARS-CoV-2 seropositive at baseline. A significant rise in spike-specific TCR breadth and depth was observed after two AZD1222 doses relative to day 0 and relative to MenACWY recipients. In the small 56-69-year group, the increase in depth fell short of significance, most likely because of low power. Participants were mostly white British, with more females than males. The authors suggested clonal diversity may have been underestimated.

The starting material was peripheral blood, obtained on day 0 of MenACWY control vaccination. The sequence was obtained from an adult in good health. The V and J segments used are TRBV6-4 and TRBJ1-6; 7 of the junction bases match TRBD1. The DNA sequence is as follows: TGTGCCAGCAGTGATACGACAGGGAGAAATTCACCCCTCCACTTT. Its amino acids are CASSDTTGRNSPLHF.